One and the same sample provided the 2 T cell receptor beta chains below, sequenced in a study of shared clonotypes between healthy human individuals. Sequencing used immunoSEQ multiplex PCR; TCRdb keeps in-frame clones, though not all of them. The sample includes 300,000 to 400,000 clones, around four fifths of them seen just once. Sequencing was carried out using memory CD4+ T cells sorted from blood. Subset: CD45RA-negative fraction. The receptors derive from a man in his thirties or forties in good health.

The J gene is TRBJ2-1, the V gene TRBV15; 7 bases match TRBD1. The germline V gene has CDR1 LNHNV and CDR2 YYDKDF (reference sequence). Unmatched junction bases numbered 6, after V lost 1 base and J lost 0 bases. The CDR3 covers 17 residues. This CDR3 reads CATSRVGGRSSYNEQFF. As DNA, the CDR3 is TGTGCCACCAGCAGAGTAGGGGGCCGGAGCTCCTACAATGAGCAGTTCTTC.

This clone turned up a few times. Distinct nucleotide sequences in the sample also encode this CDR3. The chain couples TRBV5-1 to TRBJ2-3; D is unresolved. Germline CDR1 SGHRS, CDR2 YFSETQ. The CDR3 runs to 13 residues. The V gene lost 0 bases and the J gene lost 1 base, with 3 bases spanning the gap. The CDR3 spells CASSLAGTDTQYF. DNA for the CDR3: TGCGCCAGCAGCTTGGCCGGCACAGATACGCAGTATTTT.